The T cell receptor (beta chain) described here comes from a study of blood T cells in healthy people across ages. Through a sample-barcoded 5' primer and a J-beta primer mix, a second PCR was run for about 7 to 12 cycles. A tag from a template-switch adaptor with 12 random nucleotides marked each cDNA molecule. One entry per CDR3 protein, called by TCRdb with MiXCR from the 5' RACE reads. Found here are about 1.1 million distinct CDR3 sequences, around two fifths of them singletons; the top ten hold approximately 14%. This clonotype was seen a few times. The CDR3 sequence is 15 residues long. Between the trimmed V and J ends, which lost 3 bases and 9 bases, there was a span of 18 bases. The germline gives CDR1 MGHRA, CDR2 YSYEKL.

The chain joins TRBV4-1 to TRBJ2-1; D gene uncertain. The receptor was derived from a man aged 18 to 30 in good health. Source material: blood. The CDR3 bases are TGCGCCAGCAGCCACTCCCTCGGCCCAATCAGTGAGCAGTTCTTC. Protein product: CASSHSLGPISEQFF.